This is a list of T cell receptor beta chains from one sample in a study of shared clonotypes between healthy human individuals. Profiled with immunoSEQ multiplex PCR; TCRdb holds only in-frame clones, not every one. The sample holds hundreds of thousands of clones, roughly 79% seen once. Input material: PBMCs. The receptors derive from a middle-aged woman in good health. Some clones in this sample may be carry-over from other donors' samples. Each CDR3 is given with its conserved first and last residue.

>TRBV5-4|TRBJ2-1
CASKNWNDGDEQFF
>TRBV5-1|TRBJ2-1
CASSYSSGSFSYNEQFF
>TRBV7-7|TRBJ2-3
CASSPDILTDTQYF
>TRBV6-4|TRBJ2-1
CASAAWGHYSYNEQFF
>TRBV28|TRBJ1-2
CASSPGVYANYGYTF
>TRBV5-1|TRBJ2-5
CASSPSTQQETQYF
>TRBV5-4|TRBJ1-1
CASSPRNTEAFF
>TRBV28|TRBJ1-2
CASSRPGYGYTF
>TRBV6-5|TRBJ2-3
CASSSWGDTQYF
>TRBV7-3|TRBJ2-3
CASSPVGARTDTQYF
>TRBV27|TRBJ2-7
CASSSRASGPSYEQYF
>TRBV28|TRBJ2-7
CASSDHMGGSSYEQYF
>TRBV29-1|TRBJ1-1
CSVRWRGNTEAFF
>TRBV19|TRBJ1-1
CASTKTVDGIEAFF
>TRBV2|TRBJ1-1
CASRALTENTEAFF
>TRBV12-2|TRBJ1-5
CASRCRDRGHDNQPQHF
>TRBV6-8|-
CASSPTGIRLAGPGYEQYF
>TRBV6-1|TRBJ2-7
CASSDGAGGHEQYF
>TRBV18|TRBJ2-2
CASSPETGWSGELFF
>TRBV6-1|TRBJ1-5
CASSENVVSSNQPQHF
>TRBV7-9|TRBJ1-1
CASSFSDRGNTEAFF
>TRBV5-1|TRBJ2-1
CASSLQGYNEQFF
>TRBV11-3|TRBJ2-1
CASSLSLSSYNEQFF
>TRBV20-1|TRBJ2-7
CSARLAYEQYF
>TRBV7-3|TRBJ1-1
CASSPDRFKTEAFF